Sequencing of this TCR beta chain was carried out in a study of cytomegalovirus exposure and HLA in healthy donors. Across the study: Previous work identified 95 million to 140 million unique TCR beta sequences from about 200 million T cells.

The CDR3 has 14 residues. Germline V lookup: CDR1 SNHLY, CDR2 FYNNEI. The ends lost 8 bases at V and 4 bases at J; junction bases unmatched: 5. General study findings and limits: CMV serostatus was the only recorded immune exposure for donors. Researchers left out some V segments, among them TRBV6-2 and TRBV6-3, as indistinguishable.

There were likely unrecorded immune exposures, though donors were nominally healthy when sampled. Notes on this clone: Antigen: not known.

The PCR made use of 60 Vbeta and 13 Jbeta primers. Data came from immunoSEQ multiplex PCR; TCRdb stores just in-frame clones and leaves some out. This sample yields more than 95,000 clones, of which more than 80% are seen a single time; under 6.5% belongs to the top ten. The J gene is TRBJ2-1, the V gene TRBV2, with 10 bases that match TRBD1. The TCR sequence derives from a man between 18 and 35 years old in good health and CMV-seronegative. The sequenced sample was PBMCs. The CDR3, as DNA: TGTGCCAGCCGGGACAGGGGATCATACAATGAGCAGTTCTTC. Translated, it gives CASRDRGSYNEQFF.